These 27 T cell receptor beta chains came from one sample sequenced in a study of blood T cell repertoires in COVID-19. Data came from immunoSEQ multiplex PCR; TCRdb stores just in-frame clones and leaves some out. Of approximately 70,000 clones detected, about three quarters appear once; the ten largest clones hold roughly a third. The sample taken for sequencing was peripheral blood. The receptors were gathered from a woman aged 65 to 85 with acute or convalescent COVID-19.

The rearrangement links TRBV27 to TRBJ1-4; TRBD1 is a possible D gene (6 bases). V was shortened by 2 bases and J by 4 bases, with 17 bases between the two germline ends. This CDR3 has 17 amino acids. Germline loops: CDR1 MNHEY, CDR2 SMNVEV (reference sequence). The CDR3 coding sequence is TGTGCCAGCAGTTTACATGGCAGGGGACCCCATAATGAAAAACTGTTTTTT. It is translated as CASSLHGRGPHNEKLFF.

The CDR3 reads CASSVDPTGGLNTEAFF. The CDR3 DNA follows: TGTGCCAGCAGCGTAGACCCCACCGGAGGTCTGAACACTGAAGCTTTCTTT. The chain combines TRBV9 with TRBJ1-1; no clear D. Trimming pared 0 bases from V and 0 bases from J, leaving 15 bases between. There are 17 residues in the CDR3. The germline V gene encodes CDR1 SGDLS and CDR2 YYNGEE.

The chain couples TRBV19 to TRBJ2-1, with TRBD2 matching 9 bases. The germline V gene encodes CDR1 LNHDA and CDR2 SQIVND (reference sequence). The CDR3 has 14 amino acids. J lost 7 bases, V lost 7 bases, and 8 bases had no gene match. CDR3 sequence: CASTGGSGSNEQFF. The DNA for the CDR3 is TGTGCCAGTACCGGGGGTAGCGGGAGTAATGAGCAGTTCTTC.

The chain carries TRBV27 and TRBJ1-1; 7 nucleotides line up with TRBD1. The germline V gene encodes CDR1 MNHEY and CDR2 SMNVEV (reference sequence). The junction had 6 bases not matched to a gene; V was cut back by 3 bases and J by 5 bases. This CDR3 has 14 residues. CDR3 amino acids: CASSFRGKSTEAFF. For the CDR3, the DNA is TGTGCCAGCAGTTTCAGGGGGAAAAGTACTGAAGCTTTCTTT.

The chain couples TRBV25-1 to TRBJ1-1; 10 bases are a match to TRBD1. After removal of 4 bases from V and 8 bases from J, the junction contained 7 bases not matched to a gene. Looked up from germline, CDR1 is MGHDK and CDR2 is SYGVNS. The CDR3 contains 14 residues. The CDR3, as DNA: TGTGCCAGCAGTGCCCCGGGACAGGGGAGAGAAGCTTTCTTT. As protein: CASSAPGQGREAFF.

The chain couples TRBV12-3 or TRBV12-4 to TRBJ1-2, with a tentative D call TRBD1 (6 bases). The CDR3 is 13 amino acids. V was cut by 5 bases and J by 3 bases, with 10 bases left in between. The CDR3 protein is CASSIQGDYGYTF. CDR3 coding DNA: TGTGCCAGCAGTATACAGGGAGACTATGGCTACACCTTC.

This clone was counted a few times. The rearrangement joins TRBV7-2 to TRBJ2-7; TRBD2 might be the D (5 bases). The CDR3 is 15 residues long. Trimming took off 5 bases at V and 2 bases at J, with 16 bases between the two ends. Germline values: CDR1 SGHTA, CDR2 FQGNSA. Here the CDR3 DNA reads TGTGCCAGCAGCCTTACACCCGGAGGAGCCTACGAGCAGTACTTC. Protein product: CASSLTPGGAYEQYF.

The table lists this clone with a count of one. The chain recombines TRBV30 with TRBJ1-1; possible D gene TRBD1, 5 bases. There are 14 residues in the CDR3. Germline loops: CDR1 GTSNPN, CDR2 SVGIG (reference sequence). V was shortened by 7 bases and J by 4 bases, with 19 bases between the two germline ends. CDR3 nucleotide sequence: TGTGCCTACCAGGCAGGGTGGGCATCCACTGAAGCTTTCTTT. It yields the protein CAYQAGWASTEAFF.

The chain links TRBV5-6 to TRBJ2-7, with 8 positions matching TRBD1. V shed 4 bases, J shed 6 bases, and the junction held 9 bases outside the gene matches. The CDR3 is 14 amino acids. Germline CDR1 SGHDT, CDR2 YYEEEE. This chain's CDR3 is CASSPVAGGGEQYF. The CDR3 region has the DNA TGTGCCAGCAGCCCAGTGGCAGGGGGCGGCGAGCAGTACTTC.

In the case of this clone: Additional DNA sequences in this sample encode the identical CDR3. CDR3 amino acids: CASRRTPYEQYF. CDR3 bases: TGTGCCAGCCGGAGGACCCCATACGAGCAGTACTTC. This chain joins TRBV12-3 or TRBV12-4 and TRBJ2-7, with D possibly matching TRBD2 (5 bases). Trimming took off 8 bases at V and 4 bases at J, with 12 bases between the two ends. This CDR3 contains 12 residues.

V gene TRBV5-6 combines with J gene TRBJ1-2, with 9 bases matching TRBD1. The CDR3 loop spans 12 amino acids. Trimming cost V 4 bases and J 10 bases; bases outside gene matches: 5. CDR1 is SGHDT, CDR2 YYEEEE, per germline. The CDR3 region is CASSLNRGHYTF. The CDR3, as DNA: TGTGCCAGCAGCCTCAACAGGGGGCACTACACCTTC.

The chain is built from TRBV24-1 and TRBJ1-2; the D gene is possibly TRBD1 (5 bases). Germline CDR1 reads KGHDR; CDR2 reads SFDVKD. CDR3 length: 11 amino acids. Trimming removed 9 bases from V and 7 bases from J, with 11 bases in between. DNA of the CDR3: TGTGCCACCGGGGCCCTAGGTGGCTACACCTTC. Encoded protein: CATGALGGYTF.

Regarding this clone: The sample contains more than one DNA sequence encoding this CDR3. The rearrangement uses TRBV15 and TRBJ1-5; D not resolved. Trimming stripped 1 base from V and 5 bases from J, with 3 bases between. The germline V gene encodes CDR1 LNHNV and CDR2 YYDKDF (reference sequence). The CDR3 totals 12 residues. CDR3 region: CATSRADQPQHF. In DNA form, the CDR3 reads TGTGCCACCAGCAGAGCTGATCAGCCCCAGCATTTT.

J is TRBJ2-7 and V is TRBV15; TRBD2 agrees at 10 bases. V was pared by 3 bases and J by 6 bases, with 5 bases of the junction left unmatched. CDR1 is LNHNV and CDR2 is YYDKDF in the germline V gene (reference sequence). CDR3 size: 14 residues. This CDR3 reads CATSSRLAGSEQYF. As DNA, the CDR3 is TGTGCCACCAGCAGTCGACTAGCGGGTAGCGAGCAGTACTTC.

The genes are TRBV18 and TRBJ1-1; weak D call: TRBD1 (5 bases). The CDR3 extends over 15 amino acids. In germline, CDR1 is KGHSH, CDR2 LQKENI. Deletions cut 1 base from V and 0 bases from J, with 9 bases between. CDR3: CASSPREGLNTEAFF. The DNA for the CDR3 is TGTGCCAGCTCACCACGGGAGGGGCTGAACACTGAAGCTTTCTTT.

The chain recombines TRBV3-1 (or the pseudogene TRBV3-2) with TRBJ2-1, with 12 bases fitting TRBD2. The germline V gene has CDR1 LGHDT and CDR2 YNNKEL (reference sequence). This CDR3 has 15 amino acids. Trimming removed 7 bases from V and 4 bases from J; junction bases left unmatched: 5. The CDR3 coding sequence is TGTGCCAGCACCGATACTAGCGGGAGGTACAATGAGCAGTTCTTC. This sequence encodes CASTDTSGRYNEQFF.

This chain links TRBV6-1 with TRBJ1-3; a possible D gene is TRBD1 (5 bases). The CDR3 is 14 amino acids. Per the germline V gene, CDR1 is MNHNS and CDR2 is SASEGT. The V and J ends lost 2 bases and 11 bases respectively, with 16 bases between them. The CDR3 nucleotides read TGTGCCAGCAGTGAACAGGGCAGAAGTGGTTCCATATATTTT. It specifies CASSEQGRSGSIYF.

The V call is TRBV15, the J call TRBJ1-1; a weak D match, TRBD1 (6 bases). The length of the CDR3 is 17 residues. V shed 1 base and J shed 0 bases, with 15 bases lying between them. CDR1 and CDR2 (germline): LNHNV, YYDKDF (reference sequence). CDR3 sequence: CATSRVRTDLLNTEAFF. Written as DNA, the CDR3 is TGTGCCACCAGCAGAGTTCGGACAGATTTATTGAACACTGAAGCTTTCTTT.

The rearrangement joins TRBV27 to TRBJ2-3; 7 nucleotides match TRBD1. V lost 5 bases and J lost 1; bases outside the gene matches: 9. The CDR3 sequence is 16 residues long. Germline lookup yields CDR1 MNHEY and CDR2 SMNVEV (reference sequence). CDR3 nucleotide sequence: TGTGCCAGCAGTCCCAGGGGGAACCTCCGCACAGATACGCAGTATTTT. This encodes CASSPRGNLRTDTQYF.

The V and J genes are TRBV7-9 and TRBJ1-4; 8 nucleotides line up with TRBD1. The V gene end was trimmed by 1 base and the J gene end by 8 bases; junction bases not matched to a gene: 9. Per germline, CDR1 SEHNR and CDR2 FQNEAQ (reference sequence). The CDR3 is made up of 16 amino acids. CDR3 DNA sequence: TGTGCCAGCAGCTTAGGAGACAGGGGCCTAAGGGAAAAACTGTTTTTT. It codes for CASSLGDRGLREKLFF. Drawing the rest from reference TRBV7-9 and TRBJ1-4, the complete variable domain is DTGVSQNPRHKITKRGQNVTFRCDPISEHNRLYWYRQTLGQGPEFLTYFQNEAQLEKSRLLSDRFSAERPKGSFSTLEIQRTEQGDSAMYLCASSLGDRGLREKLFFGSGTQLSVL.

The rearrangement joins TRBV30 to TRBJ2-7; tentatively, D is TRBD1 (5 bases). Trimming took off 4 bases at V and 1 base at J, with 11 bases between the two ends. CDR1 GTSNPN and CDR2 SVGIG come from the germline V gene (reference sequence). The CDR3 has 13 amino acids. As DNA, the CDR3 is TGTGCCTGGACAGGGCTACAGTCCTACGAGCAGTACTTC. Residues: CAWTGLQSYEQYF.

The chain couples TRBV5-1 to TRBJ1-5, with D possibly TRBD1 on 6 matching bases. Germline lookup yields CDR1 SGHRS and CDR2 YFSETQ. This CDR3 is built from 15 residues. Between the trimmed V and J ends, which lost 0 bases and 4 bases, there was a span of 11 bases. The CDR3 coding sequence is TGCGCCAGCAGCTTGGAGCCAGGGGAGAATCAGCCCCAGCATTTT. Protein sequence: CASSLEPGENQPQHF.

This sequence joins TRBV29-1 and TRBJ1-5; a weak D match, TRBD1 (6 bases). V shed 6 bases and J shed 6 bases, with 15 bases lying between them. CDR1 and CDR2 from the germline V gene are SQVTM and ANQGSEA. This CDR3 contains 13 residues. The CDR3 DNA reads TGCAGCGTGTCACAAGGGGGGGCTCAGCCCCAGCATTTT. It codes for CSVSQGGAQPQHF. The entire variable domain, with the rest obtained from reference TRBV29-1 and TRBJ1-5, is as follows: SAVISQKPSRDICQRGTSLTIQCQVDSQVTMMFWYRQQPGQSLTLIATANQGSEATYESGFVIDKFPISRPNLTFSTLTVSNMSPEDSSIYLCSVSQGGAQPQHFGDGTRLSIL.

This chain joins TRBV6-1 and TRBJ1-2, with TRBD1 as a possible D gene (5 bases). CDR1 is MNHNS, CDR2 SASEGT, per germline. Trimming removed 0 bases from V and 6 bases from J, with 8 bases in between. The CDR3 has 13 residues. The CDR3 DNA sequence: TGTGCCAGCAGTGAAGCGCCAGGGAATGGCTACACCTTC. It yields the protein CASSEAPGNGYTF.

The chain has TRBV18 and TRBJ1-6; D is perhaps TRBD1 (6 bases). The CDR3 runs to 16 residues. Per germline, CDR1 KGHSH and CDR2 LQKENI. Trimming removed 1 base at V and 10 bases at J, with 17 bases between. The CDR3 protein is CASSPLRVQGYSPLHF. In DNA, the CDR3 is TGTGCCAGCTCACCACTGCGTGTACAGGGCTACTCACCCCTCCACTTT.

The chain couples TRBV6-5 to TRBJ1-2; TRBD1 aligns across 9 bases. The V segment lost 6 bases and the J segment 1 base; nucleotides outside the gene matches: 6. This CDR3 region has 15 residues. Germline V gives CDR1 MNHEY, CDR2 SVGAGI. For the CDR3, the DNA is TGTGCCAGCAGACAGGGACAGGGTGATAACTATGGCTACACCTTC. This codes for CASRQGQGDNYGYTF.

This clone showed up just a few times. The V call is TRBV13, the J call TRBJ1-4, with TRBD1 identical over 7 bases. The V segment lost 4 bases and the J segment 4 bases; nucleotides outside the gene matches: 6. The CDR3 runs to 15 residues. CDR1 PRHDT and CDR2 FYEKMQ come from the germline V gene (reference sequence). CDR3 coding DNA: TGTGCCAGCAGCTCGAGGGGACAGCTTAATGAAAAACTGTTTTTT. Its protein is CASSSRGQLNEKLFF.